These 21 T cell receptor beta chains were sequenced from one sample in a study of post-analysis software for immune sequencing data. No cognate antigen is known for these TCRs. TCR beta cDNA libraries included unique molecular identifiers. A single record per CDR3 protein comes from TCRdb applying MiXCR to the PCR reads. The sample shows about 540,000 distinct CDR3 sequences, 30% to 40% of them seen only once. Study results and caveats: Comparison of patients with controls showed 5 or 6 TRBV segments more frequent in patients, TRBV5-6, TRBV5-1 and TRBV20-1 among them.

The sample was blood. The origin of the receptors is a girl between 2 and 17 years old with multiple sclerosis.

V usage is TRBV4-1 and J usage is TRBJ1-1; no clear D gene. V lost 0 bases and J 0 bases, leaving 11 bases between the germline ends. CDR1 and CDR2 from the germline V gene are MGHRA and YSYEKL. This CDR3 has 16 residues. CDR3: CASSQDGGNLNTEAFF. The CDR3 DNA follows: TGCGCCAGCAGCCAAGATGGCGGGAATTTGAACACTGAAGCTTTCTTT.

The V gene is TRBV6-2 or TRBV6-3, the J gene TRBJ1-1; D is ambiguous. Looked up from germline, CDR1 is MNHEY and CDR2 is SVGEGT. With 4 bases removed from V and 1 base from J, the gap between germline ends came to 10 bases. This CDR3 comprises 14 residues. CDR3 protein: CASSLQWGNTEAFF. The CDR3 DNA is TGTGCCAGCAGTTTACAGTGGGGGAACACTGAAGCTTTCTTT.

This clonotype was observed many times. The rearrangement links TRBV10-1 to TRBJ2-5; D may be TRBD2 (7 bases). V dropped 5 bases and J dropped 2 bases, with 12 bases sitting between them. This CDR3 is built from 14 residues. Per germline, CDR1 WNHNN and CDR2 SYGVQD (reference sequence). The CDR3, as DNA: TGCGCCAGCAGTCCCGGGGGGCCTCAAGAGACCCAGTACTTC. Its protein is CASSPGGPQETQYF.

The chain recombines TRBV6-5 with TRBJ1-6; D is possibly TRBD1 (5 bases). This CDR3 comprises 15 residues. V was trimmed by 2 bases and J by 2 bases, leaving 7 bases between them. Looked up from germline, CDR1 is MNHEY and CDR2 is SVGAGI. CDR3 coding DNA: TGTGCCAGCAGTTACGGGGCAGCCTATAATTCACCCCTCCACTTT. Its translation: CASSYGAAYNSPLHF.

This clonotype turned up a few times. The CDR3 DNA is TGCGCCAGCAGCCAAGGGGCCGGGGGCATGGAGACCCAGTACTTC. Encoded protein: CASSQGAGGMETQYF. The gene calls are TRBV4-1 and TRBJ2-5; the D gene could be TRBD1 or TRBD2 (6 bases each). The CDR3 contains 15 residues. The germline CDR1 and CDR2 sequences are MGHRA and YSYEKL. V lost 1 base and J 5 bases, leaving 14 bases between the germline ends.

The V call is TRBV6-5, the J call TRBJ1-6; 7 nucleotides agree with TRBD1. Germline trimming cut 6 bases from V and 8 bases from J; bases unmatched to any gene: 7. The CDR3 consists of 14 residues. Germline CDR1 is MNHEY and CDR2 is SVGAGI. CDR3 protein: CASRTGTVYSPLHF. The CDR3 nucleotides are TGTGCCAGCAGAACCGGGACAGTTTATTCACCCCTCCACTTT.

This sequence joins TRBV11-2 and TRBJ1-2, with TRBD1 matching 7 bases. The length of the CDR3 is 15 residues. The V segment lost 5 bases and the J segment 6 bases; nucleotides outside the gene matches: 12. Per the germline V gene, CDR1 is SGHAT and CDR2 is FQNNGV. CDR3 coding DNA: TGTGCCAGCAGCCCAGCAGCGCGAGGGGGCCATGGCTACACCTTC. Encoded protein: CASSPAARGGHGYTF.

This clonotype was observed a few times. J is TRBJ2-5 and V is TRBV20-1; 8 nucleotides align to TRBD2. The V gene's germline CDR1 is DFQATT and CDR2 SNEGSKA (reference sequence). The CDR3 spans 15 residues. V shed 6 bases, J shed 2 bases, and the junction held 11 bases outside the gene matches. Written as DNA, the CDR3 is TGCAGTGCCCACACTAAAGCGGGGGCGCAAGAGACCCAGTACTTC. As protein: CSAHTKAGAQETQYF.

Regarding this clonotype: The junction does not match germline at one end; this may be a read error. The genes are TRBV20-1 and TRBJ1-5; a possible D gene is TRBD1 (5 bases). Germline loops: CDR1 DFQATT, CDR2 SNEGSKA (reference sequence). This CDR3 has 16 amino acids. CDR3 region: CCAVTGLSVMYQPQHF. CDR3 bases: TGCTGTGCAGTAACGGGGCTATCTGTCATGTATCAGCCCCAGCATTTT.

The rearrangement joins TRBV11-2 to TRBJ1-1, with D possibly TRBD1 on 6 matching bases. CDR3 size: 15 residues. Trimming stripped 2 bases from V and 1 base from J, with 11 bases between. The germline V gene has CDR1 SGHAT and CDR2 FQNNGV. The CDR3 bases are TGTGCCAGCAGCTTATCCGTGGGACAGAACACTGAAGCTTTCTTT. Translation gives CASSLSVGQNTEAFF.

A few counts support this clonotype. The chain combines TRBV7-9 with TRBJ1-2; unclear D gene. Trimming stripped 1 base from V and 2 bases from J, with 14 bases between. Germline V CDR1 and CDR2: SEHNR, FQNEAQ (reference sequence). The CDR3 extends over 16 amino acids. CDR3 loop: CASSLEGQPGNYGYTF. The CDR3, as DNA: TGTGCCAGCAGCTTAGAGGGTCAGCCGGGGAACTATGGCTACACCTTC.

V is TRBV9 and J is TRBJ2-7, with 11 bases fitting TRBD2. Germline CDR1 and CDR2: SGDLS and YYNGEE. This CDR3 is 14 amino acids long. Trimming removed 4 bases from V and 5 bases from J; junction bases left unmatched: 5. CDR3: CASSSRLAGNEQYF. Written as DNA, the CDR3 is TGTGCCAGCAGCTCCAGACTAGCGGGGAACGAGCAGTACTTC.

The V gene is TRBV21-1, the J gene TRBJ2-1; the tabulated D call, TRBD2, remains unverified against the DNA. TRBV21-1 corresponds to a pseudogene. The CDR3 is made up of 18 amino acids. The CDR3 sequence: CASSKLQLAGVTGNEQFF. The CDR3 DNA is TGTGCCAGCAGCAAACTGCAACTAGCGGGGGTAACGGGCAATGAGCAGTTCTTC.

The rearrangement uses TRBV20-1 and TRBJ1-1, with no clear D. Germline lookup yields CDR1 DFQATT and CDR2 SNEGSKA (reference sequence). V lost 3 bases and J 1 base, leaving 15 bases between the germline ends. This CDR3 contains 15 residues. In nucleotides, the CDR3 is TGCAGTGCTAGGCTGTTTGGTTCAGAGAACACTGAAGCTTTCTTT. Translation gives CSARLFGSENTEAFF.

The chain couples TRBV2 to TRBJ1-2; D unresolved. V shed 3 bases and J shed 7 bases, with 12 bases lying between them. CDR3 length: 13 residues. Germline V gene data show CDR1 as SNHLY and CDR2 as FYNNEI. CDR3 DNA: TGTGCCAGCAGTGATGAGGGTGCCGGTGGCTACACCTTC. Residues: CASSDEGAGGYTF.

This clonotype has a handful of counts. The chain uses TRBV20-1 and TRBJ2-1, with 8 bases that match TRBD2. Germline CDR1 DFQATT, CDR2 SNEGSKA (reference sequence). The CDR3 spans 15 residues. With V trimmed by 3 bases and J by 0 bases, 4 bases remained unmatched. The CDR3 DNA is TGCAGTGCTAGCACCGGGGGGGTCTCCTACAATGAGCAGTTCTTC. Its protein is CSASTGGVSYNEQFF.

V is TRBV20-1 and J is TRBJ2-5, with a possible D match to TRBD2 (6 bases). The CDR3 is 14 residues long. V shed 5 bases and J shed 2 bases, with 15 bases lying between them. CDR1 is DFQATT, CDR2 SNEGSKA, per germline (reference sequence). The CDR3 nucleotides read TGCAGTGCTGTAACGGGAGTAATACAAGAGACCCAGTACTTC. Residues: CSAVTGVIQETQYF.

This sequence joins TRBV6-1 and TRBJ2-5; D is unclear. The germline gives CDR1 MNHNS, CDR2 SASEGT. The CDR3 is 13 residues long. Trimming cost V 4 bases and J 11 bases, with 17 bases left between them. The CDR3 sequence is CASSAAPSGEQYF. The CDR3 DNA follows: TGTGCCAGCAGTGCGGCGCCTTCTGGAGAGCAGTACTTC.

This chain links TRBV7-6 with TRBJ2-5; 8 nucleotides line up with TRBD2. Germline loops: CDR1 SGHVS, CDR2 FNYEAQ. Losses at the gene ends were 7 bases for V and 3 bases for J; bases not matched to a gene: 10. This CDR3 spans 15 amino acids. The DNA for the CDR3 is TGTGCCAGCACCAAACGGCCAGCGGGGGAAGAGACCCAGTACTTC. The encoded protein is CASTKRPAGEETQYF.

The table lists this clonotype with a few counts. The chain links TRBV12-3 or TRBV12-4 to TRBJ2-1; 10 bases align to TRBD2. This CDR3 comprises 15 residues. Losses at the gene ends were 7 bases for V and 3 bases for J; bases not matched to a gene: 6. The CDR3 sequence is CASNRAGGRYNEQFF. The CDR3 DNA is TGTGCCAGCAACAGAGCGGGGGGGCGCTACAATGAGCAGTTCTTC.

This clonotype has a handful of counts. The V and J genes are TRBV6-1 and TRBJ2-1, with 15 bases fitting TRBD2. Germline trimming cut 7 bases from V and 2 bases from J; bases unmatched to any gene: 9. The CDR3 loop spans 18 amino acids. CDR1 MNHNS and CDR2 SASEGT come from the germline V gene. CDR3 DNA sequence: TGTGCCAGCAACGCCGGGACTAGCGGGGGGATAACCTACAATGAGCAGTTCTTC. Amino acid sequence: CASNAGTSGGITYNEQFF.